This T cell receptor beta chain was sequenced in a study of blood T cells in healthy people across ages. Study-level information: For every two T cells, template switching captured about one barcoded beta molecule.

Primed by a sample-barcoded 5' primer and a J-beta primer mix, a second PCR proceeded for about 7 to 11 cycles. Researchers report that a template-switch adaptor with 12 random nucleotides tagged each cDNA molecule. TCRdb re-called the 5' RACE reads through MiXCR, storing one row per CDR3 protein. Here the sample spans some 1 million distinct CDR3 sequences, under 55% being singletons. This clonotype was recorded a few times. What it binds is unknown. Study outcomes and limitations: Unsorted PBMCs ruled out conclusive naive versus antigen-experienced comparison. CMV status of donors was unknown, possibly confounding expanded clonotype changes.

The CDR3 totals 14 residues. The germline gives CDR1 SGHRS, CDR2 YFSETQ. The J segment lost 3 bases and the V segment lost 4 bases, leaving 7 bases of the junction unmatched. This sequence originates from a woman aged 60-75 years in good health. Sequencing was carried out using blood. The chain has TRBV5-1 and TRBJ2-7; TRBD2 matches at 7 bases. CDR3: CASSARLADYEQYF. The CDR3 bases are TGCGCCAGCAGCGCCCGACTAGCAGACTACGAGCAGTACTTC.